A selection of T cell receptor beta chains follows, all from one sample in a study of blood T cell repertoires in COVID-19. Method: immunoSEQ multiplex PCR; TCRdb's copy keeps in-frame clones and lacks some. The data contain roughly 100,000 clones, 79% of them singletons. The source material was peripheral blood. The receptors derive from a woman older than 75 with active or convalescent COVID-19. The CDR3 runs from the conserved cysteine through the conserved F or W. A D gene is named only where the DNA matches it firmly. Part of the rows lack a size; the others show once, few, many or a class for expanded clones.

V gene: TRBV6-5
clone size: few
CDR3 length: 16
D gene: TRBD2
J gene: TRBJ2-2
CDR3 protein: CASSYGAGVGTGELFF
CDR3 DNA: TGTGCCAGCAGTTACGGGGCGGGAGTAGGTACCGGGGAGCTGTTTTTT

V gene: TRBV7-9
clone size: -
CDR3 length: 18
D gene: TRBD1
J gene: TRBJ2-6
CDR3 protein: CASSLLGGAGSGANVLTF
CDR3 DNA: TGTGCCAGCAGCTTGTTAGGGGGCGCCGGCTCTGGGGCCAACGTCCTGACTTTC

V gene: TRBV4-3
clone size: -
CDR3 length: 17
D gene: TRBD1
J gene: TRBJ1-2
CDR3 protein: CASSQKTGQGVPRGYTF
CDR3 DNA: TGCGCCAGCAGTCAAAAAACGGGACAGGGGGTTCCCCGGGGCTACACCTTC

V gene: TRBV14
clone size: few
CDR3 length: 15
D gene: TRBD1
J gene: TRBJ2-5
CDR3 protein: CASSQDPGQGQTQYF
CDR3 DNA: TGTGCCAGCAGCCAAGATCCGGGACAGGGGCAGACCCAGTACTTC

V gene: TRBV7-8
clone size: -
CDR3 length: 17
D gene: TRBD2
J gene: TRBJ2-7
CDR3 protein: CASSKKGGAGAPYEQYF
CDR3 DNA: TGTGCCAGCAGCAAAAAGGGGGGAGCGGGAGCTCCGTACGAGCAGTACTTC

V gene: TRBV2
clone size: -
CDR3 length: 17
D gene: TRBD2
J gene: TRBJ2-1
CDR3 protein: CASSEKSAAGGRYEQFF
CDR3 DNA: TGTGCCAGCAGTGAAAAAAGTGCAGCGGGAGGGCGTTATGAGCAGTTCTTC

V gene: TRBV7-2
clone size: -
CDR3 length: 15
D gene: -
J gene: TRBJ1-3
CDR3 protein: CASSSPASSGNTIYF
CDR3 DNA: TGTGCCAGCAGCTCCCCCGCTAGCTCTGGAAACACCATATATTTT

V gene: TRBV29-1
clone size: few
CDR3 length: 13
D gene: -
J gene: TRBJ1-3
CDR3 protein: CSVPGGSGNTIYF
CDR3 DNA: TGCAGCGTTCCAGGAGGATCTGGAAACACCATATATTTT

V gene: TRBV19
clone size: -
CDR3 length: 16
D gene: TRBD1
J gene: TRBJ2-7
CDR3 protein: CASSTRGTGGSYEQYF
CDR3 DNA: TGTGCCAGTAGTACCAGGGGGACAGGGGGCTCCTACGAGCAGTACTTC

V gene: TRBV24-1
clone size: -
CDR3 length: 14
D gene: TRBD1
J gene: TRBJ2-2
CDR3 protein: CATSDGQGPGELFF
CDR3 DNA: TGTGCCACCAGTGATGGACAGGGGCCCGGGGAGCTGTTTTTT

V gene: TRBV7-9
clone size: -
CDR3 length: 16
D gene: TRBD1
J gene: TRBJ2-5
CDR3 protein: CASSLGDRDTQETQYF
CDR3 DNA: TGTGCCAGCAGCTTAGGGGACAGGGATACCCAAGAGACCCAGTACTTC

V gene: TRBV5-1
clone size: -
CDR3 length: 14
D gene: TRBD2
J gene: TRBJ2-1
CDR3 protein: CASSRTSGRDEQFF
CDR3 DNA: TGCGCCAGCAGTAGGACTAGCGGGAGGGATGAGCAGTTCTTC

V gene: TRBV6-1
clone size: -
CDR3 length: 14
D gene: TRBD1
J gene: TRBJ1-2
CDR3 protein: CASSEYPTGNGYTF
CDR3 DNA: TGTGCCAGCAGTGAATACCCGACAGGGAATGGCTACACCTTC

V gene: TRBV7-2
clone size: -
CDR3 length: 15
D gene: TRBD2
J gene: TRBJ2-7
CDR3 protein: CASSLDGGSSYEQYF
CDR3 DNA: TGTGCCAGCAGCTTAGACGGCGGGAGTTCCTACGAGCAGTACTTC

V gene: TRBV5-6
clone size: few
CDR3 length: 14
D gene: -
J gene: TRBJ2-3
CDR3 protein: CASSLTASTDTQYF
CDR3 DNA: TGTGCCAGCAGCCTGACAGCTAGCACAGATACGCAGTATTTT

V gene: TRBV7-2
clone size: -
CDR3 length: 16
D gene: -
J gene: TRBJ1-4
CDR3 protein: CASSFQSGVTNEKLFF
CDR3 DNA: TGTGCCAGCAGCTTTCAATCGGGGGTCACAAATGAAAAACTGTTTTTT

V gene: TRBV6-5
clone size: -
CDR3 length: 13
D gene: -
J gene: TRBJ1-5
CDR3 protein: CASSHGREQPQHF
CDR3 DNA: TGTGCCAGCAGCCACGGTCGGGAACAGCCCCAGCATTTT

V gene: TRBV24-1
clone size: -
CDR3 length: 15
D gene: TRBD1
J gene: TRBJ1-5
CDR3 protein: CATSDGTVLGQPQHF
CDR3 DNA: TGTGCCACCAGTGACGGGACAGTTCTCGGACAGCCCCAGCATTTT

V gene: TRBV5-1
clone size: -
CDR3 length: 18
D gene: TRBD2
J gene: TRBJ2-2
CDR3 protein: CASSLPSSGSSYTGELFF
CDR3 DNA: TGCGCCAGCAGCTTGCCCAGTAGCGGGAGTTCATACACCGGGGAGCTGTTTTTT

V gene: TRBV6-6
clone size: -
CDR3 length: 15
D gene: TRBD1
J gene: TRBJ1-6
CDR3 protein: CASSYLGQGNSPLHF
CDR3 DNA: TGTGCCAGCAGTTACCTGGGACAGGGAAATTCACCCCTCCACTTT

V gene: TRBV7-3
clone size: -
CDR3 length: 15
D gene: -
J gene: TRBJ2-1
CDR3 protein: CASSLRVSSYNEQFF
CDR3 DNA: TGTGCCAGCAGCTTACGGGTCAGCTCCTACAATGAGCAGTTCTTC

V gene: TRBV2
clone size: few
CDR3 length: 16
D gene: TRBD1
J gene: TRBJ1-5
CDR3 protein: CASRPTLRQGGQPQHF
CDR3 DNA: TGTGCCAGCAGGCCCACCCTACGACAGGGCGGACAGCCCCAGCATTTT

V gene: TRBV5-1
clone size: -
CDR3 length: 14
D gene: -
J gene: TRBJ2-3
CDR3 protein: CASSPGRATDTQYF
CDR3 DNA: TGTGCCAGCAGCCCCGGGCGGGCCACAGATACGCAGTATTTT

V gene: TRBV5-4
clone size: once
CDR3 length: 15
D gene: TRBD1
J gene: TRBJ1-1
CDR3 protein: CASSLWTGLNTEAFF
CDR3 DNA: TGTGCCAGCAGCTTGTGGACAGGGCTGAACACTGAAGCTTTCTTT

V gene: TRBV7-9
clone size: -
CDR3 length: 18
D gene: TRBD1
J gene: TRBJ1-1
CDR3 protein: CASSLGGQGSLMNTEAFF
CDR3 DNA: TGTGCCAGCAGCTTAGGGGGACAGGGTAGCCTCATGAACACTGAAGCTTTCTTT

V gene: TRBV5-4
clone size: -
CDR3 length: 13
D gene: -
J gene: TRBJ2-7
CDR3 protein: CASSRPDGGEQYF
CDR3 DNA: TGTGCCAGCAGCCGCCCGGATGGGGGGGAGCAGTACTTC

V gene: TRBV10-3
clone size: -
CDR3 length: 16
D gene: TRBD2
J gene: TRBJ2-3
CDR3 protein: CAISGQLAGHTDTQYF
CDR3 DNA: TGTGCCATCAGCGGACAACTAGCGGGGCACACAGATACGCAGTATTTT

V gene: TRBV11-2
clone size: -
CDR3 length: 15
D gene: -
J gene: TRBJ2-5
CDR3 protein: CASSPGQPPQETQYF
CDR3 DNA: TGTGCCAGCAGTCCAGGACAGCCCCCGCAAGAGACCCAGTACTTC

V gene: TRBV29-1
clone size: -
CDR3 length: 15
D gene: TRBD1
J gene: TRBJ2-2
CDR3 protein: CSVVYGTGNTGELFF
CDR3 DNA: TGCAGCGTTGTGTACGGGACAGGGAACACCGGGGAGCTGTTTTTT

V gene: TRBV6-5
clone size: -
CDR3 length: 14
D gene: TRBD1
J gene: TRBJ1-2
CDR3 protein: CASSRDREDYGYTF
CDR3 DNA: TGTGCCAGCAGTAGGGACAGGGAAGACTATGGCTACACCTTC

V gene: TRBV9
clone size: -
CDR3 length: 14
D gene: -
J gene: TRBJ1-1
CDR3 protein: CASSVSQLPEGAFF
CDR3 DNA: TGTGCCAGCAGCGTTTCTCAACTGCCGGAGGGGGCTTTCTTT

V gene: TRBV4-1
clone size: -
CDR3 length: 16
D gene: -
J gene: TRBJ2-2
CDR3 protein: CASSQGPDTNTGELFF
CDR3 DNA: TGCGCCAGCAGCCAAGGTCCGGACACGAACACCGGGGAGCTGTTTTTT

V gene: TRBV18
clone size: -
CDR3 length: 14
D gene: TRBD2
J gene: TRBJ2-1
CDR3 protein: CASSPTSAWNEQFF
CDR3 DNA: TGTGCCAGCTCACCGACTAGCGCATGGAATGAGCAGTTCTTC

V gene: TRBV29-1
clone size: -
CDR3 length: 12
D gene: -
J gene: TRBJ1-3
CDR3 protein: CSVGGHGNTIYF
CDR3 DNA: TGCAGCGTTGGGGGCCACGGAAACACCATATATTTT

V gene: TRBV6-1
clone size: -
CDR3 length: 20
D gene: TRBD2
J gene: TRBJ2-4
CDR3 protein: CASSGDQRGLYGGAKNIQYF
CDR3 DNA: TGTGCCAGCAGTGGGGACCAGCGGGGGCTCTATGGGGGAGCCAAAAACATTCAGTACTTC

V gene: TRBV6-6
clone size: few
CDR3 length: 12
D gene: -
J gene: TRBJ2-1
CDR3 protein: CASSPGDNEQFF
CDR3 DNA: TGTGCCAGCAGCCCCGGGGACAATGAGCAGTTCTTC

V gene: TRBV5-1
clone size: -
CDR3 length: 16
D gene: -
J gene: TRBJ2-1
CDR3 protein: CASSLGGGITYNEQFF
CDR3 DNA: TGCGCCAGCAGCTTGGGGGGCGGGATTACCTACAATGAGCAGTTCTTC

V gene: TRBV19
clone size: -
CDR3 length: 16
D gene: -
J gene: TRBJ2-4
CDR3 protein: CASSHRSTGFQNIQYF
CDR3 DNA: TGTGCCAGTAGCCATAGGTCCACAGGATTCCAAAACATTCAGTACTTC

V gene: TRBV5-1
clone size: -
CDR3 length: 14
D gene: -
J gene: TRBJ1-6
CDR3 protein: CASSLVFGASPLHF
CDR3 DNA: TGCGCCAGCAGCTTGGTGTTTGGGGCTTCACCCCTCCACTTT

V gene: TRBV5-1
clone size: -
CDR3 length: 16
D gene: TRBD1
J gene: TRBJ2-1
CDR3 protein: CASSLADRVGNNEQFF
CDR3 DNA: TGTGCCAGCAGCTTGGCGGACAGGGTGGGGAACAATGAGCAGTTCTTC

V gene: TRBV5-8
clone size: -
CDR3 length: 16
D gene: -
J gene: TRBJ1-4
CDR3 protein: CASSFEGVVADEKLFF
CDR3 DNA: TGTGCCAGCAGCTTCGAGGGGGTGGTGGCCGATGAAAAACTGTTTTTT

V gene: TRBV18
clone size: -
CDR3 length: 13
D gene: TRBD1
J gene: TRBJ2-7
CDR3 protein: CASSRTGVWEQYF
CDR3 DNA: TGTGCCAGCTCCCGGACAGGGGTGTGGGAGCAGTACTTC

V gene: TRBV28
clone size: few
CDR3 length: 16
D gene: TRBD1
J gene: TRBJ1-1
CDR3 protein: CASSIIPTGGVTEAFF
CDR3 DNA: TGTGCCAGCAGCATAATTCCTACAGGGGGCGTCACTGAAGCTTTCTTT

V gene: TRBV5-1
clone size: -
CDR3 length: 14
D gene: -
J gene: TRBJ2-2
CDR3 protein: CASKEGANTGELFF
CDR3 DNA: TGCGCCAGCAAGGAGGGCGCGAACACCGGGGAGCTGTTTTTT

V gene: TRBV28
clone size: -
CDR3 length: 17
D gene: TRBD1
J gene: TRBJ2-5
CDR3 protein: CASSSFRQGKNQETQYF
CDR3 DNA: TGTGCCAGCAGTTCCTTCCGACAGGGAAAGAACCAAGAGACCCAGTACTTC

V gene: TRBV29-1
clone size: -
CDR3 length: 17
D gene: -
J gene: TRBJ2-2
CDR3 protein: CSVGKPGGGLSGGELFF
CDR3 DNA: TGCAGCGTTGGAAAACCGGGTGGAGGGTTAAGTGGCGGGGAGCTGTTTTTT

V gene: TRBV15
clone size: -
CDR3 length: 14
D gene: -
J gene: TRBJ1-2
CDR3 protein: CATSRADSQVGYTF
CDR3 DNA: TGTGCCACCAGCAGAGCGGACAGCCAGGTTGGCTACACCTTC

V gene: TRBV7-9
clone size: -
CDR3 length: 15
D gene: TRBD1
J gene: TRBJ2-2
CDR3 protein: CASSLETGITGELFF
CDR3 DNA: TGTGCCAGCAGCTTAGAGACAGGGATAACCGGGGAGCTGTTTTTT

V gene: TRBV18
clone size: -
CDR3 length: 16
D gene: -
J gene: TRBJ1-3
CDR3 protein: CASSPGGLSTGNTIYF
CDR3 DNA: TGTGCCAGCTCACCAGGAGGGTTGTCGACTGGAAACACCATATATTTT

V gene: TRBV5-4
clone size: -
CDR3 length: 16
D gene: TRBD2
J gene: TRBJ2-2
CDR3 protein: CASSLPGLAGTGELFF
CDR3 DNA: TGTGCCAGCAGCCTACCGGGACTAGCGGGGACCGGGGAGCTGTTTTTT

V gene: TRBV2
clone size: -
CDR3 length: 11
D gene: -
J gene: TRBJ2-7
CDR3 protein: CASSLGTREYF
CDR3 DNA: TGTGCCAGCAGTTTAGGGACACGGGAATACTTC

V gene: TRBV11-2
clone size: -
CDR3 length: 15
D gene: TRBD1
J gene: TRBJ1-5
CDR3 protein: CASSPGQGVGQPQHF
CDR3 DNA: TGTGCCAGCAGCCCGGGACAGGGAGTGGGTCAGCCCCAGCATTTT

V gene: TRBV24-1
clone size: -
CDR3 length: 15
D gene: -
J gene: TRBJ1-4
CDR3 protein: CATSDPQGSGEKLFF
CDR3 DNA: TGTGCCACCAGTGACCCACAGGGATCGGGTGAAAAACTGTTTTTT